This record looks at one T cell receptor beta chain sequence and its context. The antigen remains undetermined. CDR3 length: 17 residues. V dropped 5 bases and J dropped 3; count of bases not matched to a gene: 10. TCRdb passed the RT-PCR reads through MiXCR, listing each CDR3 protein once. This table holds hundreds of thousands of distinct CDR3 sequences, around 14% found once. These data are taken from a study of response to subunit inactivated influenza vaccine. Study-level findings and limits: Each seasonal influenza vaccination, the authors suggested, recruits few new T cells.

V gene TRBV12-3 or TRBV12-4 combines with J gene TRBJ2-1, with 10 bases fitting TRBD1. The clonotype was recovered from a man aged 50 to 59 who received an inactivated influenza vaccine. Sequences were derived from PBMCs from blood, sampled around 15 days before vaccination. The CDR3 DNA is TGTGCCAGCAGTCACTCCCGGACAGGGGGGAACTACAATGAGCAGTTCTTC. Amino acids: CASSHSRTGGNYNEQFF.